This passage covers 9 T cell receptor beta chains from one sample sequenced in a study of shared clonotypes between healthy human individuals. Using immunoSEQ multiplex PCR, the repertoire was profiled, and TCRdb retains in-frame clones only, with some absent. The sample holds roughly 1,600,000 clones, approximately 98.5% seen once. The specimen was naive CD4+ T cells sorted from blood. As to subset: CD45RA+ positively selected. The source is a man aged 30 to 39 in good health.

The CDR3 coding sequence is TGTGCCAGCAGTCCACCCCAGGGGATCTACGAGCAGTACTTC. As protein: CASSPPQGIYEQYF. This chain links TRBV27 with TRBJ2-7; D perhaps matches TRBD1 (6 bases). CDR1 is MNHEY, CDR2 SMNVEV, per germline (reference sequence). This CDR3 is 14 amino acids long. The V and J ends lost 5 bases and 3 bases respectively, with 14 bases between them.

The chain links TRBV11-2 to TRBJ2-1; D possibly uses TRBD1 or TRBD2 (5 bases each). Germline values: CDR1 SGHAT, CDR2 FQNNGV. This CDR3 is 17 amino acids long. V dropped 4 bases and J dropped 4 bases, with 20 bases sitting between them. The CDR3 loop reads CASSSGREYAGYNEQFF. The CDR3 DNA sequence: TGTGCCAGCAGCTCCGGTAGGGAGTACGCAGGGTACAATGAGCAGTTCTTC.

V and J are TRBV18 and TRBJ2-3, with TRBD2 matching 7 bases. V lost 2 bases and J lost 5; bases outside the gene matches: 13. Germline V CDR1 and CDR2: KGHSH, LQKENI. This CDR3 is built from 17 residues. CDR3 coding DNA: TGTGCCAGCTCACCATCGCGCGGGAGTGTTTTTAGAGATACGCAGTATTTT. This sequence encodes CASSPSRGSVFRDTQYF.

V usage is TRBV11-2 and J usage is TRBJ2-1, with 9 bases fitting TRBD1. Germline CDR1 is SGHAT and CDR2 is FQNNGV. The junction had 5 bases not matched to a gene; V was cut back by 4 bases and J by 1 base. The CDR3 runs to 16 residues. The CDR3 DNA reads TGTGCCAGCAGCTCGCGACAGGGGGGATCCTACAATGAGCAGTTCTTC. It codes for CASSSRQGGSYNEQFF.

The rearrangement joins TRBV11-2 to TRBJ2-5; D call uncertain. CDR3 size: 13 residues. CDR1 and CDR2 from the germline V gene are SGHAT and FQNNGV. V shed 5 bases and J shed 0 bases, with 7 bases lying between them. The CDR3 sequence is CASSPRYQETQYF. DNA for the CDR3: TGTGCCAGCAGCCCCCGCTACCAAGAGACCCAGTACTTC. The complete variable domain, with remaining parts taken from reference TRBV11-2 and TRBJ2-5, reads EAGVAQSPRYKIIEKRQSVAFWCNPISGHATLYWYQQILGQGPKLLIQFQNNGVVDDSQLPKDRFSAERLKGVDSTLKIQPAKLEDSAVYLCASSPRYQETQYFGPGTRLLVL.

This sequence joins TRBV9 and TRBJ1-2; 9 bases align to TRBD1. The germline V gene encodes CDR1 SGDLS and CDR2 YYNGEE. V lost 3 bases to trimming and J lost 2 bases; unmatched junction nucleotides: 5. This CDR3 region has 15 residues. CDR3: CASSARTGDNYGYTF. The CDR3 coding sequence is TGTGCCAGCAGCGCCCGGACAGGGGACAACTATGGCTACACCTTC.

The CDR3 bases are TGTGCCAGCAGCTTGGTGGCAGGGATCGTCTACGAGCAGTACTTC. This sequence encodes CASSLVAGIVYEQYF. The chain has TRBV5-4 and TRBJ2-7; a possible D gene is TRBD1 (5 bases). Trimming took 0 bases from V and 3 from J, leaving 13 bases between them. This CDR3 spans 15 amino acids. Germline V CDR1 and CDR2: SGHNT, YYREEE (reference sequence). The complete variable domain, with remaining parts taken from reference TRBV5-4 and TRBJ2-7, reads ETGVTQSPTHLIKTRGQQVTLRCSSQSGHNTVSWYQQALGQGPQFIFQYYREEENGRGNFPPRFSGLQFPNYSSELNVNALELDDSALYLCASSLVAGIVYEQYFGPGTRLTVT.

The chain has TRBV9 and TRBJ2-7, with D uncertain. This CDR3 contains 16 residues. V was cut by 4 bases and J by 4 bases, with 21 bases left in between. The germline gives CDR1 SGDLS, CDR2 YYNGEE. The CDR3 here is CASSTTGSRMYYEQYF. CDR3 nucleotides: TGTGCCAGCAGCACTACCGGGTCCCGGATGTATTACGAGCAGTACTTC.

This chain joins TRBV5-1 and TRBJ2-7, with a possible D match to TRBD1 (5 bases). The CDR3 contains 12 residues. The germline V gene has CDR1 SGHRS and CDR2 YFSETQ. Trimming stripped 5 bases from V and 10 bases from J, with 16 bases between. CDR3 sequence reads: CASSSTGYGQYF. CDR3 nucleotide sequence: TGCGCCAGCAGTTCCACAGGTTACGGACAGTACTTC. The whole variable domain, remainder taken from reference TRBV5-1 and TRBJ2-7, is KAGVTQTPRYLIKTRGQQVTLSCSPISGHRSVSWYQQTPGQGLQFLFEYFSETQRNKGNFPGRFSGRQFSNSRSEMNVSTLELGDSALYLCASSSTGYGQYFGPGTRLTVT.